This T cell receptor (beta chain) is from a study of T cell repertoires in cytomegalovirus infection. For the study at large: Selection of CMV epitopes for the study included recently identified HLA-C-restricted and well-studied HLA-B-restricted ones. CMV infection together with matching HLA type was indicated by public TCR beta signatures.

One entry per CDR3 protein, called by TCRdb with MiXCR from the reads. Among 900,000 to 950,000 distinct CDR3 sequences listed, around 31% were seen once. In the case of this clonotype: Its matching antigen is unknown. A much larger clone differs by one base, so this may be a read error.

Trimming left V 3 bases short and J 0 bases short, with 4 bases between. CDR3 length: 13 residues. Germline CDR1 SGHNT, CDR2 YENEEA. The chain joins TRBV11-3 to TRBJ2-3; D remains unclear. Here the sequenced sample was cultured CD8+ T cells from PBMCs, taken from culture after CMV antigen stimulation. This TCR derives from a human donor in good health (CMV status not recorded). Some clones in this sample may be carry-over from other donors' samples. CDR3: CASSFDSTDTQYF. CDR3 bases: TGTGCCAGCAGCTTCGACAGCACAGATACGCAGTATTTT.